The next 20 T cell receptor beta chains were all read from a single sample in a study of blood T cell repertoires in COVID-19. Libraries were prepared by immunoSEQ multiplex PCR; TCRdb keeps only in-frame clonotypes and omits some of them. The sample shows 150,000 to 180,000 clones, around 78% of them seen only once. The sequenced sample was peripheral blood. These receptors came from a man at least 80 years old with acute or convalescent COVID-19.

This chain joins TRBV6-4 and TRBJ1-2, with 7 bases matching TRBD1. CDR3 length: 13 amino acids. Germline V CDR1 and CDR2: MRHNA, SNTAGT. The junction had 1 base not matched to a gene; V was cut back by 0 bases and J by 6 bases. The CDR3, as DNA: TGTGCCAGCAGTGACTCAGGGGGCAATGGCTACACCTTC. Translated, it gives CASSDSGGNGYTF.

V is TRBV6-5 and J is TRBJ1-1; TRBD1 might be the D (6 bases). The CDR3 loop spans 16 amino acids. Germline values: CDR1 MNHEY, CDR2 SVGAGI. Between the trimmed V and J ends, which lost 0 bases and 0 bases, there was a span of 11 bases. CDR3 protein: CASSYSGQNMNTEAFF. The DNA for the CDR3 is TGTGCCAGCAGTTACTCGGGACAAAACATGAACACTGAAGCTTTCTTT.

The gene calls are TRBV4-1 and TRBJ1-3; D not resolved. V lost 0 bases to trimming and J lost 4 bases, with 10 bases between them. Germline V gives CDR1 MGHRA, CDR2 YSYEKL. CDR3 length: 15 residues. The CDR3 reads CASSQDMTGGNTIYF. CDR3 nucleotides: TGCGCCAGCAGCCAAGATATGACGGGGGGAAACACCATATATTTT.

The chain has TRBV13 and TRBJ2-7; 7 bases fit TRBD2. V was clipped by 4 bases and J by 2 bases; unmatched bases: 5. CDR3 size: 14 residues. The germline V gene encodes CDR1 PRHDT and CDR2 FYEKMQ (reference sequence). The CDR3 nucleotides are TGTGCCAGCAGCTCTAGCGGTTTGACCTACGAGCAGTACTTC. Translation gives CASSSSGLTYEQYF.

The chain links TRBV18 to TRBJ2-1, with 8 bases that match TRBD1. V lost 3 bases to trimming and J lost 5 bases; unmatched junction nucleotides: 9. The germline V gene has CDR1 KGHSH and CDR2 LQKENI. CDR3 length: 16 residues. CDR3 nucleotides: TGTGCCAGCTCACCTAACATTCCGACAGGGGACAATGAGCAGTTCTTC. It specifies CASSPNIPTGDNEQFF.

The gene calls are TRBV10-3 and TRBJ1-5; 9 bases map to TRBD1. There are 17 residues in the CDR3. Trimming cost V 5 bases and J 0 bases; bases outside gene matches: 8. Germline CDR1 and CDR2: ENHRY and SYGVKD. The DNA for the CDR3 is TGTGCCATCAGTCCTGGGACAGGGACTCGTAGCAATCAGCCCCAGCATTTT. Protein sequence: CAISPGTGTRSNQPQHF.

CDR3 region: CASKPSGTGVNGYTF. The DNA of the CDR3 is TGTGCCAGCAAACCCTCAGGGACAGGGGTTAATGGCTACACCTTC. The chain combines TRBV7-9 with TRBJ1-2, with 10 bases matching TRBD1. The CDR3 contains 15 residues. V lost 7 bases to trimming and J lost 6 bases; unmatched junction nucleotides: 11. Germline V gene lookup returns CDR1 SEHNR and CDR2 FQNEAQ (reference sequence). Complete variable domain (other parts from reference TRBV7-9 and TRBJ1-2): DTGVSQNPRHKITKRGQNVTFRCDPISEHNRLYWYRQTLGQGPEFLTYFQNEAQLEKSRLLSDRFSAERPKGSFSTLEIQRTEQGDSAMYLCASKPSGTGVNGYTFGSGTRLTVV.

The CDR3 DNA is TGTGCCAGCTCACCCTTACTGGCGGGGACGAACACCGGGGAGCTGTTTTTT. This codes for CASSPLLAGTNTGELFF. The J gene is TRBJ2-2, the V gene TRBV18, with D possibly matching TRBD2 (6 bases). Germline lookup yields CDR1 KGHSH and CDR2 LQKENI. This CDR3 is 17 amino acids long. With 3 bases removed from V and 0 bases from J, the gap between germline ends came to 14 bases.

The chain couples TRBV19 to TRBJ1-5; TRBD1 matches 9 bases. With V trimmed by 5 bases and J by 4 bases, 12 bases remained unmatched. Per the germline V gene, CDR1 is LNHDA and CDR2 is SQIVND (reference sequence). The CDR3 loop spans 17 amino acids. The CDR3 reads CASSPPPDRGINQPQHF. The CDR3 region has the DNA TGTGCCAGTAGTCCGCCTCCCGACAGGGGGATAAATCAGCCCCAGCATTTT.

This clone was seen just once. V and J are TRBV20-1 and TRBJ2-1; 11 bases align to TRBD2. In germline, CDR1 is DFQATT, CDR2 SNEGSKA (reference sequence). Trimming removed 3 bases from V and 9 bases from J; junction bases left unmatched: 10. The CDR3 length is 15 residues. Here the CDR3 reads CSASSGTSGQREQFF. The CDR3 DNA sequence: TGCAGTGCTAGTTCCGGGACTAGCGGACAACGTGAGCAGTTCTTC.

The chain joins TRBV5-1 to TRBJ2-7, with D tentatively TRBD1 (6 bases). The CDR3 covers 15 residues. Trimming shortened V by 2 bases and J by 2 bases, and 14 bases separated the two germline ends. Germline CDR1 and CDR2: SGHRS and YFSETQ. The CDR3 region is CASSLIQGQAYEQYF. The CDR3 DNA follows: TGCGCCAGCAGCTTAATCCAGGGGCAGGCCTACGAGCAGTACTTC. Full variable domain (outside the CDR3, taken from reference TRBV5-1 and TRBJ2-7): KAGVTQTPRYLIKTRGQQVTLSCSPISGHRSVSWYQQTPGQGLQFLFEYFSETQRNKGNFPGRFSGRQFSNSRSEMNVSTLELGDSALYLCASSLIQGQAYEQYFGPGTRLTVT.

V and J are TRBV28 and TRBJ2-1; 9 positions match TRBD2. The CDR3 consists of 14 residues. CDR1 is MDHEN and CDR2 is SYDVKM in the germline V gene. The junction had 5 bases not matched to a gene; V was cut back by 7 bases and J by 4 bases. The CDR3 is CASKSGGTYNEQFF. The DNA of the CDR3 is TGTGCCAGCAAAAGCGGGGGGACATACAATGAGCAGTTCTTC.

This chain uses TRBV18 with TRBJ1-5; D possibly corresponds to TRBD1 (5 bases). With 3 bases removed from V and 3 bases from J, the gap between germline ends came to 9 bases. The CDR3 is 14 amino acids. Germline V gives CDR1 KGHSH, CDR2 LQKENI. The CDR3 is CASSPGGTNQPQHF. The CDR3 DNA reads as TGTGCCAGCTCACCCGGGGGGACCAATCAGCCCCAGCATTTT.

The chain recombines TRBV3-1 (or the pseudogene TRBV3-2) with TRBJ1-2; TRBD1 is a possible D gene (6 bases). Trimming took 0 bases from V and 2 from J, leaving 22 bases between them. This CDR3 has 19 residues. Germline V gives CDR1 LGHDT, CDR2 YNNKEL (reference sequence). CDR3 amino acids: CASSQDVRGTEDSNYGYTF. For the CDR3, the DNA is TGTGCCAGCAGCCAAGATGTGAGGGGGACGGAGGACAGCAACTATGGCTACACCTTC.

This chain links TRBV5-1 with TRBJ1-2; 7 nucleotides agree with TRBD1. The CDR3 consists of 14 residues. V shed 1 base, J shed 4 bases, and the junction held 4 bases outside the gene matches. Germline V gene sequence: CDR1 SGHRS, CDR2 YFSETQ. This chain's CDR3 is CASSLRGRGYGYTF. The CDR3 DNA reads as TGCGCCAGCAGCTTGAGGGGGCGTGGCTATGGCTACACCTTC.

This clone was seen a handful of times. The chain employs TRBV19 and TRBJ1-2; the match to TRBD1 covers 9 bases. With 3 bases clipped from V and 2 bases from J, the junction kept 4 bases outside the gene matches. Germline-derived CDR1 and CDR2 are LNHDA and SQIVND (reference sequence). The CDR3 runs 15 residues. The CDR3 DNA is TGTGCCAGTAGTATTGGGACAGGGTGGAACTATGGCTACACCTTC. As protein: CASSIGTGWNYGYTF.

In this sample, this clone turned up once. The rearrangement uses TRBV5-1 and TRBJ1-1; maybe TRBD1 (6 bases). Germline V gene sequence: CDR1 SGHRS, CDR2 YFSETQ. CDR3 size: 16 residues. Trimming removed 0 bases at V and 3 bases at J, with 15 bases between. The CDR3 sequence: CASSLGAGVLDTEAFF. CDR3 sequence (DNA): TGCGCCAGCAGCTTGGGGGCAGGGGTATTGGACACTGAAGCTTTCTTT.

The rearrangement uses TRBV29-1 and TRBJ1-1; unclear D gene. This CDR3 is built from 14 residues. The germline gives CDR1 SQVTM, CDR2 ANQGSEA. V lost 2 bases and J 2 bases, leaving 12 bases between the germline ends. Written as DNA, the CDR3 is TGCAGCGTTGAAAGTATCAGAAAAAACACTGAAGCTTTCTTT. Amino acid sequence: CSVESIRKNTEAFF.

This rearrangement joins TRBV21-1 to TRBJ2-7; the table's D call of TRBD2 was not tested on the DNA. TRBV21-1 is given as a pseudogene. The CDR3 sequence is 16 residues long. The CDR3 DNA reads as TGTGCCAGCAGCAAGGGAACAAAACTCGGGATATACGAGCAGTACGTC. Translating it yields CASSKGTKLGIYEQYV.

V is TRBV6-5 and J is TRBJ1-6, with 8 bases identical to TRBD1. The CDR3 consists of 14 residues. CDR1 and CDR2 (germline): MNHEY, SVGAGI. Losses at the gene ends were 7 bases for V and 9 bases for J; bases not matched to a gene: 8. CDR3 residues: CASTMDRVSSPLHF. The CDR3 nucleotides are TGTGCCAGCACAATGGACAGGGTCAGTTCACCCCTCCACTTT.